Listed below are T cell receptor beta chains from one sample, sequenced in a study of T-cell memory formation after mild COVID-19. From the 5' RACE reads, TCRdb called clonotypes with MiXCR, one entry per CDR3 protein. The data show 380,000 or so distinct CDR3 sequences, over 13% seen once. Specimen: PBMCs or a T cell subset sorted from them (not recorded which). The receptor set was obtained from a man younger than 35 who had mild COVID-19 (a few samples of this study predate the infection). Cell type and time point are not known. Each CDR3 is given with its conserved first and last residue.

V,J,CDR3
TRBV7-3,TRBJ2-2,CASSSQGYGELFF
TRBV5-1,TRBJ1-1,CASSSLDRGSTEAFF
TRBV4-1,TRBJ2-5,CASSLPQSGETQYF
TRBV7-9,TRBJ1-2,CASSLSVANYGYTF
TRBV9,TRBJ2-1,CASSGSRGGGQFF
TRBV7-8,TRBJ1-1,CASSFTGEDTEAFF
TRBV20-1,TRBJ2-2,CSARQGGTGELFF
TRBV7-8,TRBJ2-1,CASSSFSGESYNEQFF
TRBV9,TRBJ2-5,CASSVGTGQETQYF
TRBV4-3,TRBJ2-1,CASSQDPPDRVYNEQFF
TRBV6-6,TRBJ1-1,CASCPRPTGMNTEAFF
TRBV4-2,TRBJ2-3,CASSQDASSTDTQYF
TRBV6-6,TRBJ1-4,CASSPSGTGGEKLFF
TRBV4-1,TRBJ2-2,CASSQEVNTGELFF
TRBV28,TRBJ2-4,CASGTENIQYF
TRBV18,TRBJ2-5,CASSPFDETQYF
TRBV27,TRBJ1-4,CASSPRTNEKLFF
TRBV6-5,TRBJ2-7,CASKQGYEQYF
TRBV12-3/TRBV12-4,TRBJ1-6,CASTPGARNSPLHF
TRBV7-3,TRBJ1-2,CASSFAGGGRVDGYTF
TRBV29-1,TRBJ2-5,CSVREGVVETQYF
TRBV9,TRBJ1-1,CASSPHRGQEAFF
TRBV12-3/TRBV12-4,TRBJ1-2,CASSWSRGPNYGYTF
TRBV7-3,TRBJ2-7,CASSLNPAHYYEQYF
TRBV7-7,TRBJ2-2,CASSLAGTSGTGELFF
TRBV10-3,TRBJ1-5,CAISVSGGNQPQHF
TRBV6-2/TRBV6-3,TRBJ1-1,CASTPRQNTEAFF
TRBV7-2,TRBJ1-5,CASSLGGRAYQPQHF
TRBV4-1,TRBJ2-7,CASSQVSTVAYEQYF
TRBV4-1,TRBJ1-2,CASSQEHDRTYGYTF
TRBV14,TRBJ2-7,CASSQIGTASYEQYF
TRBV20-1,TRBJ1-1,CSARDLGSNTEAFF
TRBV2,TRBJ2-3,CASSGLTHTDTQYF
TRBV7-6,TRBJ2-2,CASSQQYTGELFF
TRBV19,TRBJ1-5,CASYRGGSNQPQHF
TRBV6-5,TRBJ2-3,CASSPRGAPTDTQYF
TRBV7-9,TRBJ1-2,CASSLEVSYGYTF
TRBV15,TRBJ2-3,CATSRAKSDTQYF